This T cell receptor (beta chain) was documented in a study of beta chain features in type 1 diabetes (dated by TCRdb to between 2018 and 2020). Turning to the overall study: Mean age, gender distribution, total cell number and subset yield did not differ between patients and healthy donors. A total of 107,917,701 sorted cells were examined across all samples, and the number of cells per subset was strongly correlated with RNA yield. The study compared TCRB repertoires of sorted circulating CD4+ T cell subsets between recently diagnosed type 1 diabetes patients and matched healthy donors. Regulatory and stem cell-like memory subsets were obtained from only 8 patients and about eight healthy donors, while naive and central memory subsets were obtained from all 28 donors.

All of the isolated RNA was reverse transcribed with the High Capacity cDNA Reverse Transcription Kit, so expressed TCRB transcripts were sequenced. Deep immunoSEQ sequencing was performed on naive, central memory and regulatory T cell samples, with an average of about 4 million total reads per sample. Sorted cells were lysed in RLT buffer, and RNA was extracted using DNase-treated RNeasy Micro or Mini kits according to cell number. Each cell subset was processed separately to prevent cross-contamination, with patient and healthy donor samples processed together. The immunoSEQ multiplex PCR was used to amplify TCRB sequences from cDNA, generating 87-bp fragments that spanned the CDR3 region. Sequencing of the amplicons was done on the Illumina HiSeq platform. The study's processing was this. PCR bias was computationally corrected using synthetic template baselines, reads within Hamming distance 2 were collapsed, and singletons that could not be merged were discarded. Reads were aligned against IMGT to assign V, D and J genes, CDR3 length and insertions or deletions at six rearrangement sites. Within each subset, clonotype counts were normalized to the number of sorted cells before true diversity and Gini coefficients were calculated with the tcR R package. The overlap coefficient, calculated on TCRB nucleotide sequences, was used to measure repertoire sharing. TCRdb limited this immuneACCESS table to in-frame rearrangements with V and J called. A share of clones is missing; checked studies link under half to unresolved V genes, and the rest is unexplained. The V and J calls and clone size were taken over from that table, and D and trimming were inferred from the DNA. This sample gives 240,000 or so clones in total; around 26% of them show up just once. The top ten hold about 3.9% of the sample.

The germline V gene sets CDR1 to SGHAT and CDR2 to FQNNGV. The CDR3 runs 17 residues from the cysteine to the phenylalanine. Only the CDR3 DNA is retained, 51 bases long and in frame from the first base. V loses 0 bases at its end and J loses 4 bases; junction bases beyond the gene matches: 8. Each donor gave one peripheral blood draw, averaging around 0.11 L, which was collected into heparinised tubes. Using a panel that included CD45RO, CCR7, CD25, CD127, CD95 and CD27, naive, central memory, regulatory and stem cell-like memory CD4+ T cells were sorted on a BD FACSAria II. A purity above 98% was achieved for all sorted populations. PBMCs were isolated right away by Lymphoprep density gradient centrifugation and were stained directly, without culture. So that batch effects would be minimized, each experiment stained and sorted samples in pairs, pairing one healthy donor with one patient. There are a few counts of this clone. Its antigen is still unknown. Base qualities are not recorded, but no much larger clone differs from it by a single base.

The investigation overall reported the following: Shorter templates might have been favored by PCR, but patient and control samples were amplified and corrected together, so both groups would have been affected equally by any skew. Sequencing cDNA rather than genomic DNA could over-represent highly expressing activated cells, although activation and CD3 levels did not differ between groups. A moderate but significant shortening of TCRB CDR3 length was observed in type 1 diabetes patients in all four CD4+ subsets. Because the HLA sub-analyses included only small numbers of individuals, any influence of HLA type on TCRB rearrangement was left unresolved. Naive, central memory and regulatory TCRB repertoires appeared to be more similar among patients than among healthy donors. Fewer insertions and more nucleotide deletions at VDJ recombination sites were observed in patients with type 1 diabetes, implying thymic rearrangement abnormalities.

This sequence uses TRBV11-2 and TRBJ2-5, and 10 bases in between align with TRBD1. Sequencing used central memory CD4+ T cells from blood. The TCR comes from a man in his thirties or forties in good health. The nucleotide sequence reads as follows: TGTGCCAGCAGCTTAGATCTAGGGACAGGGGCGGCAGAGACCCAGTACTTC. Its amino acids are CASSLDLGTGAAETQYF.